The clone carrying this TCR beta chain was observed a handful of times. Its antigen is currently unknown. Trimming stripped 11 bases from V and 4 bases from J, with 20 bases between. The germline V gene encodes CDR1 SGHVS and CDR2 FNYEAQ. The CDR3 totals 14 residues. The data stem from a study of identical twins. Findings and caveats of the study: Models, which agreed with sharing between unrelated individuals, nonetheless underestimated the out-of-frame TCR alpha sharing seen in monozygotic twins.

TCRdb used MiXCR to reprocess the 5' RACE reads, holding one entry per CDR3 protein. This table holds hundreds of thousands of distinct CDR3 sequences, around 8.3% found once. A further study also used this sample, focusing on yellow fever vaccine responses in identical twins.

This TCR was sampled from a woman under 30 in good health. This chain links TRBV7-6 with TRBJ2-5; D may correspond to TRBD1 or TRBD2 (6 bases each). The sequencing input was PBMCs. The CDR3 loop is CASLGGSKGETQYF. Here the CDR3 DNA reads TGTGCCTCCTTAGGGGGGTCGAAGGGAGAGACCCAGTACTTC.